Shown below are 4 T cell receptor beta chains from a single sample sequenced in a study of blood T cells in healthy people across ages. For the second PCR, which ran for about 7 to 11 cycles, a sample-barcoded 5' primer and a J-beta primer mix were used. TCRdb itself ran the 5' RACE reads through MiXCR, one entry per CDR3 protein. This table holds 700,000 to 900,000 distinct CDR3 sequences, about 53% found once. The sequenced material came from blood. These receptors all stem from a man aged 80 or over in good health.

J is TRBJ2-5 and V is TRBV6-5; 7 bases agree with TRBD2. Germline values: CDR1 MNHEY, CDR2 SVGAGI. The CDR3 sequence is 14 residues long. With V trimmed by 9 bases and J by 5 bases, 12 bases remained unmatched. The CDR3 loop reads CASARGLMGETQYF. CDR3 coding DNA: TGTGCCAGTGCCCGGGGACTAATGGGGGAGACCCAGTACTTC.

The chain carries TRBV27 and TRBJ1-2; TRBD1 is a possible D gene (6 bases). The CDR3 has 17 residues. The V and J ends lost 6 bases and 6 bases respectively, with 26 bases between them. The germline V gene has CDR1 MNHEY and CDR2 SMNVEV (reference sequence). In nucleotides, the CDR3 is TGTGCCAGCAGCACTTTACCCATCTGGACAGTTACTAATGGCTACACCTTC. Its protein product is CASSTLPIWTVTNGYTF.

The chain has TRBV2 and TRBJ2-7, with 7 bases aligning to TRBD1. In germline, CDR1 is SNHLY, CDR2 FYNNEI. The CDR3 has 14 amino acids. Trimming removed 7 bases from V and 5 bases from J; junction bases left unmatched: 11. Here the CDR3 DNA reads TGTGCCAGCAACAGACAGGGCCCTCGGGACGAGCAGTACTTC. Its translation is CASNRQGPRDEQYF.

J is TRBJ2-3 and V is TRBV14, with no clear D. Between the trimmed V and J ends, which lost 3 bases and 5 bases, there was a span of 12 bases. The CDR3 contains 14 residues. Germline loops: CDR1 SGHDN, CDR2 FVKESK. The CDR3 nucleotides read TGTGCCAGCAGCCATATGGAATGGAGAGATACGCAGTATTTT. Residues: CASSHMEWRDTQYF.